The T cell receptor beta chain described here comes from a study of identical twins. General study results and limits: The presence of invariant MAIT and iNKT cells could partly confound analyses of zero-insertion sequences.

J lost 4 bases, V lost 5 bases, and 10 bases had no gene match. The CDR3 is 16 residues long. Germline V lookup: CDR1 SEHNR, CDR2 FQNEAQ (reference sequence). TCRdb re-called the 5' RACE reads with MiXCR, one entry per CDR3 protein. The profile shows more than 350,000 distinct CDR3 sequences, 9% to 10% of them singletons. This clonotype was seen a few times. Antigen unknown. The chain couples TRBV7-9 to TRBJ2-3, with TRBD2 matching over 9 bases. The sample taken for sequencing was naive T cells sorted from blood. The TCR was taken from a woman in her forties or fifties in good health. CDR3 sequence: CASSPRLAERADTQYF. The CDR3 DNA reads TGTGCCAGCAGCCCTAGACTAGCGGAGAGGGCAGATACGCAGTATTTT.